A single sample is the source of the 17 T cell receptor beta chains below, sequenced in a study of molecular identifiers for immune sequencing clone quantification. TCRdb reprocessed the PCR reads with MiXCR, giving one entry per CDR3 protein. The repertoire holds around 86,000 distinct CDR3 sequences, with 15% to 20% as singletons. Material: naive CD8+ T cells from blood, with Jurkat cell RNA spiked in. Described subset: FACS-sorted CD8+CD4-CCR7+CD45RA+ naive T cells. The receptors here all came from a human donor in good health. Some libraries in this study had Jurkat cell RNA spiked in.

This clonotype was observed many times. The rearrangement links TRBV21-1 to TRBJ1-5; the table's TRBD1 call for D was not verified on the DNA. TRBV21-1 is noted as a pseudogene. This CDR3 has 15 amino acids. The CDR3 DNA sequence: TGTGCCAGCAGCAAACCCATACAGGGCGGGCAGCCCCAGCATTTT. Amino acid sequence: CASSKPIQGGQPQHF.

This clonotype was counted ten times or more. The chain has TRBV4-3 and TRBJ2-7, with 10 bases identical to TRBD2. This CDR3 spans 17 amino acids. V lost 0 bases to trimming and J lost 2 bases; unmatched junction nucleotides: 7. Germline CDR1 LGHNA, CDR2 YSLEER. CDR3 sequence (DNA): TGCGCCAGCAGCCAAGACAGAGGACTAGCGGCCACCTACGAGCAGTACTTC. It yields the protein CASSQDRGLAATYEQYF.

The chain uses TRBV27 and TRBJ2-2; D may be TRBD1 (6 bases). Trimming pared 4 bases from V and 1 base from J, leaving 13 bases between. CDR3 length: 16 residues. The germline V gene has CDR1 MNHEY and CDR2 SMNVEV (reference sequence). DNA for the CDR3: TGTGCCAGCAGTTCGCTGGGGGCGCGGAACACCGGGGAGCTGTTTTTT. It is translated as CASSSLGARNTGELFF.

This clonotype has at least ten counts. V is TRBV2 and J is TRBJ2-1, with D unresolved. The CDR3 sequence is 12 residues long. Trimming took 1 base from V and 4 from J, leaving 2 bases between them. Germline CDR1 and CDR2: SNHLY and FYNNEI. CDR3 sequence reads: CASSEEYNEQFF. The DNA of the CDR3 is TGTGCCAGCAGTGAAGAGTACAATGAGCAGTTCTTC.

This clonotype was seen ten or more times. V and J are TRBV7-9 and TRBJ1-5; 7 bases agree with TRBD1. V shed 5 bases and J 3 bases; nucleotides not matched to a gene: 4. The germline V gene has CDR1 SEHNR and CDR2 FQNEAQ (reference sequence). The CDR3 has 14 residues. CDR3 amino acids: CASSLGQHNQPQHF. In DNA, the CDR3 is TGTGCCAGCAGCCTGGGACAGCACAATCAGCCCCAGCATTTT. Variable domain in full (rest from reference TRBV7-9 and TRBJ1-5): DTGVSQNPRHKITKRGQNVTFRCDPISEHNRLYWYRQTLGQGPEFLTYFQNEAQLEKSRLLSDRFSAERPKGSFSTLEIQRTEQGDSAMYLCASSLGQHNQPQHFGDGTRLSIL.

This clonotype was picked up many times. The chain joins TRBV7-2 to TRBJ2-3, with 7 bases identical to TRBD2. V gave up 3 bases and J gave up 0 bases; unmatched junction bases: 3. Germline V gives CDR1 SGHTA, CDR2 FQGNSA. This CDR3 has 15 amino acids. The CDR3 region is CASSFGAGSTDTQYF. For the CDR3, the DNA is TGTGCCAGCAGCTTCGGAGCGGGGAGCACAGATACGCAGTATTTT.

For this clonotype: A much more abundant neighbour one base away suggests this may be a read error. The V and J genes are TRBV19 and TRBJ1-2, with D tentatively TRBD1 (5 bases). The V gene's germline CDR1 is LNHDA and CDR2 SQIVND (reference sequence). CDR3 length: 12 amino acids. Trimming took off 3 bases at V and 6 bases at J, with 8 bases between the two ends. The CDR3 region is CASSIGGNGYTF. In nucleotides, the CDR3 is TGTGCCAGTAGTATTGGGGGTAATGGCTACACCTTC.

The chain uses TRBV10-2 and TRBJ1-2; maybe TRBD1 (5 bases). The V end lost 4 bases, the J end lost 4 bases, and 13 bases lay between the germline ends. The CDR3 is 14 amino acids. The germline gives CDR1 WSHSY, CDR2 SAAADI. The CDR3 DNA reads as TGCGCCAGCAGTGCGGACATCCGTCCCTATGGCTACACCTTC. This sequence encodes CASSADIRPYGYTF.

This clonotype was picked up a small number of times. A much more abundant neighbour one base away suggests this may be a read error. This chain connects TRBV19 to TRBJ2-3; no definite D call. Germline assignment: CDR1 LNHDA and CDR2 SQIVND (reference sequence). V lost 2 bases to trimming and J lost 4 bases, with 7 bases between them. This CDR3 spans 13 amino acids. The CDR3 DNA is TGTGCCAGTAGTATATTGATTCCAGATACGCAGTATTTT. It encodes CASSILIPDTQYF.

There are a few counts of this clonotype. The chain has TRBV13 and TRBJ1-4; possible D gene TRBD1, 6 bases. This CDR3 is built from 17 residues. V gave up 1 base and J gave up 2 bases, with 14 bases separating them. Germline V gene data show CDR1 as PRHDT and CDR2 as FYEKMQ (reference sequence). The CDR3 reads CASSLVAGAATNEKLFF. The CDR3 nucleotides read TGTGCCAGCAGCTTAGTGGCAGGGGCGGCGACTAATGAAAAACTGTTTTTT.

As concerns this clonotype: It may be a read error: a sequence one base away is much more abundant. The chain carries TRBV4-1 and TRBJ2-2; 10 bases match TRBD1. CDR1 is MGHRA and CDR2 is YSYEKL in the germline V gene. The length of the CDR3 is 15 residues. The CDR3 DNA sequence: TGCGCCAGCAGTGGGGACAGGGGTTCTTTCGGGGAGCCGTTTTTT. Translating it yields CASSGDRGSFGEPFF.

This clonotype has a count of ten or more. The CDR3 DNA follows: TGTGCCAGCACCCCCCACGGCAGGAGCACCGGGGAGCTGTTTTTT. Protein: CASTPHGRSTGELFF. The chain recombines TRBV28 with TRBJ2-2; D not resolved. Germline V lookup: CDR1 MDHEN, CDR2 SYDVKM. Between the trimmed V and J ends, which lost 7 bases and 4 bases, there was a span of 16 bases. CDR3 length equals 15 residues.

This clonotype came up many times. This chain connects TRBV4-3 to TRBJ2-5, with TRBD1 matching 11 bases. In germline, CDR1 is LGHNA, CDR2 YSLEER. V gave up 3 bases and J gave up 4 bases; unmatched junction bases: 4. CDR3 length equals 15 residues. CDR3: CASSHGTGGGETQYF. The DNA for the CDR3 is TGCGCCAGCAGCCACGGGACAGGGGGTGGAGAGACCCAGTACTTC.

This clonotype was seen many times. The chain uses TRBV5-6 and TRBJ2-7; TRBD2 agrees at 7 bases. This CDR3 is 14 amino acids long. Germline values: CDR1 SGHDT, CDR2 YYEEEE. With V trimmed by 4 bases and J by 7 bases, 11 bases remained unmatched. The CDR3 DNA sequence: TGTGCCAGCAGCACCCGGGACTCAGCGGGGGAGCAGTACTTC. Amino acids: CASSTRDSAGEQYF. Complete variable domain (other parts from reference TRBV5-6 and TRBJ2-7): DAGVTQSPTHLIKTRGQQVTLRCSPKSGHDTVSWYQQALGQGPQFIFQYYEEEERQRGNFPDRFSGHQFPNYSSELNVNALLLGDSALYLCASSTRDSAGEQYFGPGTRLTVT.

The sample holds many counts of this clonotype. The chain carries TRBV6-5 and TRBJ2-3; 7 bases map to TRBD2. In germline, CDR1 is MNHEY, CDR2 SVGAGI. Germline trimming cut 5 bases from V and 8 bases from J; bases unmatched to any gene: 13. This CDR3 spans 15 amino acids. The CDR3 DNA reads as TGTGCCAGCAGTAAGACCAGGGCGGGAGTAGGTACGCAGTATTTT. It is translated as CASSKTRAGVGTQYF.

This clonotype was detected ten times or more. The chain joins TRBV12-3 or TRBV12-4 to TRBJ2-3, with D possibly matching TRBD1 (5 bases). V lost 2 bases and J 5 bases, leaving 17 bases between the germline ends. The length of the CDR3 is 16 residues. Here the CDR3 reads CASSLFRAALEDTQYF. The CDR3 region has the DNA TGTGCCAGCAGTTTATTCAGGGCCGCTCTGGAAGATACGCAGTATTTT.

There are many counts of this clonotype. This CDR3 is CASGSPRDSWHDTQYF. The CDR3 nucleotides read TGTGCTAGTGGTTCCCCCCGGGACAGCTGGCACGATACGCAGTATTTT. The J gene is TRBJ2-3, the V gene TRBV12-5, with TRBD1 matching over 7 bases. The germline CDR1 and CDR2 sequences are LGHNT and FRNRAP. V lost 4 bases and J lost 6; bases outside the gene matches: 13. The CDR3 covers 16 residues.